This T cell receptor beta chain stems from a study of T cell responses to AZD1222 COVID-19 vaccine. Study-level findings and limits: Donors were mostly white British, more females; clonal diversity possibly underestimated.

As for this clone: Antigen specificity is unknown.

The protocol was immunoSEQ multiplex PCR, while the TCRdb copy is restricted to in-frame clones and leaves out a portion. The data show 150,000 to 250,000 clones, just over 90% seen once. The V and J ends lost 3 bases and 0 bases, in that order; junction bases with no gene match: 3. CDR1 SGHNT and CDR2 YENEEA come from the germline V gene. This CDR3 contains 15 residues. The source material was peripheral blood, sampled 28 days after the second AZD1222 dose. The clonotype originates from an adult who received the AZD1222 COVID-19 vaccine. This chain connects TRBV11-3 to TRBJ2-7; 9 bases are a match to TRBD2. The CDR3 DNA reads TGTGCCAGCAGCTTCAATAGCGGGAGCTCCTACGAGCAGTACTTC. It translates to CASSFNSGSSYEQYF.